Here is one T cell receptor beta chain with its context. Its target antigen remains unknown. Base qualities are not provided; no much larger clone lies one nucleotide away. Using the deep immunoSEQ assay, TCR CDR3 regions were amplified from genomic DNA by multiplex PCR. Extracted genomic DNA from each cell subset was spread evenly across all wells of several immunoSEQ 96-well plates, with each plate serving as a replicate. Each replicate PCR for sorted subsets received around 200 ng genomic DNA, equal to about 29,000 T cell genomes. The purified libraries were quantified using a Qubit 3.0 fluorometer, sized with a Bioanalyzer 2100, and then quantified again using the KAPA Library Quantification kit. Each immunoSEQ 96-well plate was sequenced on its own single-read 150-cycle Illumina NextSeq 550 flow cell. On the study's bioinformatics: Because the immunoSEQ output held only junctional sequences and lacked quality scores, the filtering could not match the filtering applied to full-length reads. Sequences were annotated with PyIR, a Python wrapper for IgBLAST v1.9, using IMGT germline references to assign V/J genes and CDR3. Reads were filtered out if the reads had weak V/J assignments (E-value above 1e-6), no CDR3, stop codons, out-of-frame junctions, or ambiguous translated residues. V3J clonotypes were defined as sequences sharing an identical inferred V gene, J gene, and CDR3 amino acid sequence. To compute the percentage overlap between repertoires, the number of shared unique clonotypes was divided by the size of the smaller repertoire. Three approaches were used to assess repertoire richness: RTK rarefaction, the Chao1 estimator, and Recon v2.1 estimates of unobserved clonotypes. For all TCRbeta clonotypes obtained by the gDNA method from several donors, generation probabilities were computed with OLGA. Sourced from immuneACCESS, this table was stored by TCRdb with only in-frame sequences that have V and J called. A share of the clones is absent; for the studies checked, an unresolved V gene accounts for under half, and the remainder has no known explanation. V and J calls and clone size are those listed in that table; D and trimming were worked out from the DNA. For this sample the table gives approximately 2.1 million clones, of which more than 80% were detected only once. The ten largest make up under 0.45% of the sample.

This sample is drawn from a study of shared clonotypes between healthy human individuals (TCRdb year 2020). Regarding the complete study: The cohort included three men and a couple of women between 18 and 49 years of age. To estimate repertoire size and how much clonotypes are shared between individuals, the study performed deep sequencing of blood TCR repertoires from roughly five healthy adults. Different laboratories and diverse techniques were used to prepare libraries and sequence TCR repertoires, to increase sequencing depth and limit assay-specific biases. Between about 0.94 and 8.9 billion PBMCs per donor were obtained by leukapheresis. For each donor, CD4 naive and CD4 memory were each given three plates, CD8 naive was given two plates, and CD8 memory was given one plate. Broader findings and caveats from the paper: Rarefaction of sorted-subset datasets indicated incomplete sequencing despite the large sequencing depth. Pairwise subsampling indicated that sequencing depth was expected to affect the degree of clonotype sharing among donors. The genetic and exposure-history diversity represented was limited by the small number of donors. When a handful of donors were compared, the shared fraction of clonotypes was roughly 4.8% for naive CD4, over 3% for naive CD8, 2.3% for memory CD4, and 0.4% for memory CD8. Sampling was restricted to blood, and TCR repertoires in tissue are likely to differ from TCR repertoires in blood. Compared with non-shared clonotypes, clonotypes shared by all four sorted-subset donors had higher generation probabilities. Estimated clonotype richness was generally larger for naive than for memory subsets.

Donors were healthy HIV-negative adults with no recently reported acute infections or vaccinations. All donors were Caucasian adults living in Nashville, Tennessee, USA. Magnetic negative selection was used to enrich CD4+ T cells, after which naive cells were positively selected on CD45RA and the negative fraction became the memory subset. Blood was collected by leukapheresis, and PBMCs were isolated by Ficoll-Histopaque density gradient centrifugation and then cryopreserved in liquid nitrogen vapor phase. Analytical flow cytometry was used to check the purity and quantity of every magnetically sorted T cell population. From each sorted fraction, genomic DNA was isolated and quantified by UV absorbance on a Nanodrop 2000c. V lost 0 bases and J lost 11 bases; the stretch between them is 11 bases long. For CDR1 and CDR2, the germline V gene lists SGHRS and YFSETQ. CDR3 length: 12 amino acids, cysteine to phenylalanine. Only CDR3 DNA is held: 36 bases, read in frame from base 1.

Recombination joined TRBV5-1 with TRBJ1-2; the D gene is perhaps TRBD1, from 5 matching bases. Sequencing used naive CD4+ T cells from PBMCs. Explained via the paper, the cell subset or site label denotes: CD45RA+ positively selected. The receptor was isolated from a man aged 18 to 30 in good health. Some clones in this sample may be carry-over from other donors' samples. The DNA reads TGCGCCAGCAGCTTGGACCGCGGGGCTTACACCTTC. Its translation reads: CASSLDRGAYTF.